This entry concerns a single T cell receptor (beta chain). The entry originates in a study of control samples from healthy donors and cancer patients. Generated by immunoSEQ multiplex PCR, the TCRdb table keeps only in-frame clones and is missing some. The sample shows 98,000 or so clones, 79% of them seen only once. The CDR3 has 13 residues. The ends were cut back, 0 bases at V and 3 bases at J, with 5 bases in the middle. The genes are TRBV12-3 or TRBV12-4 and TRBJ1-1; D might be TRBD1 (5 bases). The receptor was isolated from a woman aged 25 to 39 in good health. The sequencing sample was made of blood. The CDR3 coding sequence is TGTGCCAGCAGTTTAGCGGGGGACACTGAAGCTTTCTTT. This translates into CASSLAGDTEAFF.